The 17 T cell receptor beta chains given below trace back to one sample, sequenced in a study of blood T cell repertoires in COVID-19 (dated by TCRdb to 2020 to 2022). The library was obtained by the immunoSEQ multiplex PCR assay. As stored in TCRdb, this immuneACCESS dataset retains in-frame rearrangements with V and J assigned. A fraction of the clones does not appear; measured against another copy, unresolved V genes explain less than half of the discrepancy, and the remainder lacks a known reason. Across this sample there are about 220,000 clones, with over 75% seen only once. The ten largest clones represent approximately 3.5% of the sample. The sequenced sample was PBMCs or T cells enriched from blood (not recorded which). The receptors stem from a young woman in a cohort exposed to, infected with or recovered from COVID-19 (not recorded which).

This clone appeared once. V and J are TRBV29-1 and TRBJ2-1; TRBD2 might be the D (5 bases). V dropped 0 bases and J dropped 10 bases, with 10 bases sitting between them. The CDR3 loop spans 12 amino acids. Germline V lookup: CDR1 SQVTM, CDR2 ANQGSEA. The CDR3 is CSVEETRVEQFF. The CDR3, as DNA: TGCAGCGTTGAAGAGACGAGGGTCGAGCAGTTCTTC.

The chain uses TRBV10-1 and TRBJ2-7; TRBD1 matches 11 bases. V dropped 2 bases and J dropped 7; count of bases not matched to a gene: 10. Looked up from germline, CDR1 is WNHNN and CDR2 is SYGVQD (reference sequence). The CDR3 totals 16 residues. Here the CDR3 reads CASSERSGQGAWEQYF. CDR3 DNA sequence: TGCGCCAGCAGTGAGAGGTCCGGACAGGGGGCTTGGGAGCAGTACTTC.

The chain recombines TRBV19 with TRBJ2-1; 8 positions agree with TRBD2. CDR3 length: 15 amino acids. The V gene end was trimmed by 1 base and the J gene end by 6 bases; junction bases not matched to a gene: 5. Germline loops: CDR1 LNHDA, CDR2 SQIVND (reference sequence). CDR3 DNA sequence: TGTGCCAGTAGTATAGTTGCGGGAGGTTTCAATGAGCAGTTCTTC. It specifies CASSIVAGGFNEQFF.

The V gene is TRBV7-9, the J gene TRBJ1-3; D unresolved. This CDR3 has 15 amino acids. The V end was cut by 5 bases, the J end by 2 bases, with 13 bases between. Germline CDR1 reads SEHNR; CDR2 reads FQNEAQ (reference sequence). DNA of the CDR3: TGTGCCAGCAGCGTTCAGGTTGCCCCTGGAAACACCATATATTTT. Amino acid sequence: CASSVQVAPGNTIYF.

This sequence joins TRBV7-2 and TRBJ1-4; 7 bases fit TRBD1. The CDR3 totals 15 residues. Unmatched junction bases numbered 10, after V lost 5 bases and J lost 7 bases. Germline CDR1 SGHTA, CDR2 FQGNSA. The CDR3 nucleotides read TGTGCCAGCAGCCCCCAGACAGGGCCCAGTGAAAAACTGTTTTTT. Protein: CASSPQTGPSEKLFF.

Details on this clone: One junction end does not reproduce the germline sequence, and a read error may be involved. J is TRBJ2-2 and V is TRBV7-7; the D gene is possibly TRBD2 (6 bases). Germline V CDR1 and CDR2: SSHAT, FNYEAQ (reference sequence). This CDR3 region has 17 residues. CDR3 loop: CASSSLRRDSNTGELFF. In DNA form, the CDR3 reads TGTGCTAGCAGCAGTCTACGACGGGACTCCAACACCGGGGAGCTGTTTTTT.

The V call is TRBV7-2, the J call TRBJ2-1, with TRBD2 matching over 13 bases. Germline loops: CDR1 SGHTA, CDR2 FQGNSA. V lost 1 base, J lost 8 bases, and 5 bases stayed unmatched. CDR3 length: 16 amino acids. The CDR3 DNA reads as TGTGCCAGCAGCTTAGGACTAGCGGGAGGTGTGGATGAGCAGTTCTTC. This encodes CASSLGLAGGVDEQFF.

The rearrangement joins TRBV27 to TRBJ1-2; D is possibly TRBD1 (6 bases). The CDR3 sequence is 13 residues long. Germline lookup yields CDR1 MNHEY and CDR2 SMNVEV (reference sequence). V was cut by 4 bases and J by 7 bases, with 13 bases left in between. For the CDR3, the DNA is TGTGCCAGCAGTTCCCCGACAGGTAGTGGCTACACCTTC. Protein product: CASSSPTGSGYTF.

The V gene is TRBV11-2, the J gene TRBJ2-5; perhaps TRBD1 as D (6 bases). This CDR3 is 14 amino acids long. Germline CDR1 and CDR2: SGHAT and FQNNGV. Trimming removed 5 bases from V and 2 bases from J, with 12 bases in between. CDR3 sequence: CASSEGTNQETQYF. CDR3 coding DNA: TGTGCCAGCAGCGAAGGGACAAATCAAGAGACCCAGTACTTC.

The CDR3 DNA reads TGTGCCTGGAGTGTGGCGGGAGGCACAGATACGCAGTATTTT. Encoded protein: CAWSVAGGTDTQYF. The chain links TRBV30 to TRBJ2-3; 7 bases map to TRBD2. The CDR3 covers 14 residues. The germline V gene encodes CDR1 GTSNPN and CDR2 SVGIG (reference sequence). After removal of 0 bases from V and 1 base from J, the junction contained 1 base not matched to a gene. Based on the CDR3 plus reference TRBV30 and TRBJ2-3, the full variable domain is SQTIHQWPATLVQPVGSPLSLECTVEGTSNPNLYWYRQAAGRGLQLLFYSVGIGQISSEVPQNLSASRPQDRQFILSSKKLLLSDSGFYLCAWSVAGGTDTQYFGPGTRLTVL.

This chain links TRBV7-6 with TRBJ1-2, with 8 bases matching TRBD1. Germline V CDR1 and CDR2: SGHVS, FNYEAQ. The CDR3 length is 16 residues. Unmatched junction bases numbered 14, after V lost 5 bases and J lost 6 bases. CDR3 residues: CASSSAGTGPINGYTF. The CDR3 bases are TGTGCCAGCAGCAGCGCCGGGACAGGCCCGATAAATGGCTACACCTTC.

The chain couples TRBV18 to TRBJ2-1; TRBD2 agrees at 11 bases. Losses at the gene ends were 3 bases for V and 6 bases for J; bases not matched to a gene: 1. CDR1 is KGHSH and CDR2 is LQKENI in the germline V gene. This CDR3 comprises 14 residues. The CDR3 nucleotides read TGTGCCAGCTCACCGGGACTAGCGGTCAATGAGCAGTTCTTC. This encodes CASSPGLAVNEQFF.

In DNA, the CDR3 is TGTGCCAGTAGTCGACAGGGGGCGCGCGGCTACACCTTC. It specifies CASSRQGARGYTF. This chain joins TRBV19 and TRBJ1-2, with 10 bases identical to TRBD1. The CDR3 is 13 amino acids. V trimming: 5 bases; J trimming: 8 bases; junction bases outside the gene matches: 5. In germline, CDR1 is LNHDA, CDR2 SQIVND (reference sequence).

This clone was seen once. This rearrangement joins TRBV6-5 to TRBJ1-3; 8 bases map to TRBD1. V shed 6 bases and J 4 bases; nucleotides not matched to a gene: 5. The CDR3 covers 14 residues. CDR1 MNHEY and CDR2 SVGAGI come from the germline V gene. CDR3: CASSPRTGGNTIYF. The CDR3 nucleotides read TGTGCCAGCAGCCCACGGACAGGGGGAAACACCATATATTTT.

The chain joins TRBV7-9 to TRBJ1-1; possibly TRBD1 for D (6 bases). Trimming left V 5 bases short and J 1 base short, with 20 bases between. This CDR3 has 17 residues. The germline V gene has CDR1 SEHNR and CDR2 FQNEAQ (reference sequence). The CDR3: CASSTYRAGIGNTEAFF. The DNA of the CDR3 is TGTGCCAGCAGCACATACAGGGCCGGGATAGGGAACACTGAAGCTTTCTTT.

This chain links TRBV24-1 with TRBJ1-1; a possible D gene is TRBD1 (5 bases). The germline gives CDR1 KGHDR, CDR2 SFDVKD. Trimming pared 5 bases from V and 3 bases from J, leaving 9 bases between. The CDR3 has 13 amino acids. The CDR3: CATSGEGDTEAFF. In DNA, the CDR3 is TGTGCCACCAGTGGGGAAGGGGACACTGAAGCTTTCTTT.

In DNA, the CDR3 is TGTGCCAGCATCCCCTGGGGGGCAGGGGGCATCACAGATACGCAGTATTTT. Protein sequence: CASIPWGAGGITDTQYF. The chain has TRBV5-6 and TRBJ2-3; TRBD1 matches 8 bases. This CDR3 comprises 17 residues. CDR1 is SGHDT and CDR2 is YYEEEE in the germline V gene. The ends lost 6 bases at V and 2 bases at J; junction bases unmatched: 14. The whole variable domain, filled in from reference TRBV5-6 and TRBJ2-3, reads DAGVTQSPTHLIKTRGQQVTLRCSPKSGHDTVSWYQQALGQGPQFIFQYYEEEERQRGNFPDRFSGHQFPNYSSELNVNALLLGDSALYLCASIPWGAGGITDTQYFGPGTRLTVL.